Given below is one TCR beta chain in context. The data are from a study of blood T cell repertoires in COVID-19. The CDR3 has 15 amino acids. V trimming: 4 bases; J trimming: 7 bases; junction bases outside the gene matches: 5. Per the germline V gene, CDR1 is SGHTA and CDR2 is FQGTGA. In the original analysis: Reference gene primers were amplified, and this amplification served to estimate nucleated cell counts. Sequencing was performed with immunoSEQ multiplex PCR; in TCRdb, only in-frame clones are kept and a portion is missing. V, J and clone size are those of that table, while D and trimming were read from the DNA. In the table there are tens of thousands of clones, about 79% of which are singletons. Seattle cases were enrolled at active infection and followed longitudinally.

The V call is TRBV7-3, the J call TRBJ1-6, with TRBD1 matching 9 bases. This TCR was sampled from a man aged 80 or over with COVID-19, enrolled during active disease. The sequencing input was peripheral blood. CDR3 bases: TGTGCCAGCAGCTCGGGGGACAGGGACAATTCACCCCTCCACTTT. Translation gives CASSSGDRDNSPLHF.